The rows below give T cell receptor beta chains drawn from one sample of a study of human T cells and chemical hapten exposure. TCRdb re-called the RACE reads with MiXCR, one entry per CDR3 protein. In the table there are hundreds of thousands of distinct CDR3 sequences, around 6% of which are singletons. Sequencing was performed on whole blood, taken in connection with sensitization to the hapten diphenylcyclopropenone (DPC). These receptors came from a woman between 18 and 29 years old with alopecia areata. Some clones in this sample may be carry-over from other donors' samples. The CDR3 runs from the conserved cysteine through the conserved F or W. A D gene is named only where the DNA matches it firmly. Not all rows give a size; the values are once, few, many and, for expanded clones, a class.

TRBV14,TRBJ1-1,many,NA,CASSPFQTPTEAFF,TGTGCCAGCAGCCCCTTCCAAACTCCAACTGAAGCTTTCTTT
TRBV7-9,TRBJ1-5,NA,NA,CASSLARVNQPQHF,TGTGCCAGCAGCTTAGCCCGGGTTAATCAGCCCCAGCATTTT
TRBV28,TRBJ1-1,many,NA,CASSRGQYSDTEAFF,TGTGCCAGCAGTCGTGGACAATACTCGGACACTGAAGCTTTCTTT
TRBV9,TRBJ1-5,NA,NA,CASSAGTYSNQPQHF,TGTGCCAGCAGCGCCGGGACCTATAGCAATCAGCCCCAGCATTTT
TRBV18,TRBJ2-1,few,NA,CASSPRDSLYNEQFF,TGTGCCAGCTCACCGCGGGACAGCTTATACAATGAGCAGTTCTTC
TRBV6-5,TRBJ1-2,few,NA,CASSYGTAPVNYGYTF,TGTGCCAGCAGTTACGGTACAGCCCCAGTTAACTATGGCTACACCTTC
TRBV6-2/TRBV6-3,TRBJ1-2,NA,NA,CASSYQNGYTF,TGTGCCAGCAGTTACCAGAATGGCTACACCTTC
TRBV7-9,TRBJ1-6,many,NA,CASSLRDPYNSPLHF,TGTGCCAGCAGCTTAAGGGACCCCTATAATTCACCCCTCCACTTT
TRBV7-8,TRBJ2-1,few,TRBD2,CASRFGLADYNEQFF,TGTGCCAGCAGGTTCGGACTAGCGGATTACAATGAGCAGTTCTTC
TRBV29-1,TRBJ2-1,many,TRBD2,CSAVAGGEYNEQFF,TGCAGCGCTGTAGCGGGGGGAGAGTACAATGAGCAGTTCTTC
TRBV6-5,TRBJ2-2,NA,TRBD2,CASTGLAGVMNTGELFF,TGTGCCAGCACGGGACTAGCGGGGGTGATGAACACCGGGGAGCTGTTTTTT
TRBV20-1,TRBJ2-5,NA,NA,CSARGTSLFVETQYF,TGCAGTGCTAGAGGAACCTCGCTTTTTGTGGAGACCCAGTACTTC
TRBV28,TRBJ2-7,NA,NA,CASSSPTGRIREQYF,TGTGCCAGCAGTTCCCCTACAGGGAGAATACGCGAGCAGTACTTC
TRBV4-3,TRBJ1-2,NA,TRBD1,CASSQDRGQALANYGYTF,TGCGCCAGCAGCCAAGATAGGGGACAGGCCTTAGCTAACTATGGCTACACCTTC
TRBV7-9,TRBJ2-3,few,NA,CASPSGAGPATDTQYF,TGTGCCAGCCCCTCGGGGGCGGGCCCCGCCACAGATACGCAGTATTTT
TRBV7-8,TRBJ2-5,few,NA,CASSRPEAIQETQYF,TGTGCCAGCAGCCGCCCCGAGGCGATTCAAGAGACCCAGTACTTC
TRBV2,TRBJ1-6,NA,TRBD1,CASNQGAPPLHF,TGTGCCAGCAATCAGGGGGCTCCACCCCTCCACTTT
TRBV7-8,TRBJ2-3,few,NA,CASSLVVQGSTSTDTQYF,TGTGCCAGCAGCTTAGTAGTACAGGGCTCCACTAGCACAGATACGCAGTATTTT
TRBV20-1,TRBJ1-5,many,NA,CSNNKQGLRVYSNQPQHF,TGCAGTAATAATAAACAGGGATTGAGGGTGTATAGCAATCAGCCCCAGCATTTT
TRBV12-3/TRBV12-4,TRBJ1-4,many,NA,CASSLIRGAGVNEKLFF,TGTGCCAGCAGTTTAATTCGGGGGGCTGGGGTGAATGAAAAACTGTTTTTT
TRBV9,TRBJ2-1,NA,NA,CASSVDGGHYNEQFF,TGTGCCAGCAGCGTAGATGGGGGACACTACAATGAGCAGTTCTTC
TRBV6-1,TRBJ1-1,NA,NA,CASSGPAVGTEAFF,TGTGCCAGCAGTGGTCCAGCGGTAGGCACTGAAGCTTTCTTT
TRBV12-3/TRBV12-4,TRBJ2-3,few,NA,CASSQEGGRVDTQYF,TGTGCCAGCTCCCAAGAGGGGGGGCGAGTAGATACGCAGTATTTT
TRBV5-4,TRBJ1-1,few,NA,CASSSYGSSGTEAFF,TGTGCCAGCAGCTCGTACGGGTCCTCGGGAACTGAAGCTTTCTTT
TRBV5-1,TRBJ2-5,many,NA,CASSLGTIQETQYF,TGCGCCAGCAGCTTGGGGACAATCCAAGAGACCCAGTACTTC
TRBV5-1,TRBJ2-5,few,TRBD1,CASSESGQPETQYF,TGCGCCAGCAGCGAATCGGGACAGCCAGAGACCCAGTACTTC
TRBV6-1,TRBJ1-6,many,NA,CASTVYNSPLHF,TGTGCCAGCACCGTTTATAATTCACCCCTCCACTTT
TRBV6-6,TRBJ1-6,many,NA,CASTDPRQVNSPLHF,TGTGCCAGTACCGATCCTAGGCAGGTTAATTCACCCCTCCACTTT
TRBV6-2/TRBV6-3,TRBJ2-3,few,NA,CASSYEGFGKDTQYF,TGTGCCAGCAGTTACGAAGGGTTCGGAAAAGATACGCAGTATTTT
TRBV20-1,TRBJ1-5,many,NA,CSARVGGSNQPQHF,TGCAGTGCTAGAGTCGGGGGTAGCAATCAGCCCCAGCATTTT
TRBV6-1,TRBJ1-6,many,NA,CASSEAGIPVFRPLHF,TGTGCCAGCAGTGAAGCGGGCATCCCGGTATTTCGACCCCTCCACTTT
TRBV20-1,TRBJ2-1,many,NA,CSASRLGDEQFF,TGCAGTGCTAGCAGACTCGGGGATGAGCAGTTCTTC
TRBV5-5,TRBJ2-3,NA,NA,CASSSWDSGTDTQYF,TGTGCCAGCAGCTCGTGGGATAGCGGCACAGATACGCAGTATTTT
TRBV7-6,TRBJ2-3,few,TRBD1,CASSPGDRGLTDTQYF,TGTGCCAGCAGCCCGGGGGACAGGGGGCTGACAGATACGCAGTATTTT
TRBV7-2,TRBJ2-1,many,NA,CASSSIGEQFF,TGTGCCAGCAGCTCTATAGGTGAGCAGTTCTTC
TRBV10-3,TRBJ2-7,NA,TRBD1,CAISGTGKRIYEQYF,TGTGCCATCAGTGGGACAGGGAAACGTATCTACGAGCAGTACTTC
TRBV7-9,TRBJ1-2,NA,TRBD1,CASSPWDRGYGYTF,TGTGCCAGCAGCCCTTGGGACAGGGGCTATGGCTACACCTTC
TRBV27,TRBJ2-7,few,TRBD1,CATRQGGKYEQYF,TGTGCCACCCGACAGGGGGGAAAGTACGAGCAGTACTTC
TRBV5-1,TRBJ2-5,NA,NA,CASSSSVPKETQYF,TGCGCCAGCAGCTCCTCCGTTCCAAAAGAGACCCAGTACTTC